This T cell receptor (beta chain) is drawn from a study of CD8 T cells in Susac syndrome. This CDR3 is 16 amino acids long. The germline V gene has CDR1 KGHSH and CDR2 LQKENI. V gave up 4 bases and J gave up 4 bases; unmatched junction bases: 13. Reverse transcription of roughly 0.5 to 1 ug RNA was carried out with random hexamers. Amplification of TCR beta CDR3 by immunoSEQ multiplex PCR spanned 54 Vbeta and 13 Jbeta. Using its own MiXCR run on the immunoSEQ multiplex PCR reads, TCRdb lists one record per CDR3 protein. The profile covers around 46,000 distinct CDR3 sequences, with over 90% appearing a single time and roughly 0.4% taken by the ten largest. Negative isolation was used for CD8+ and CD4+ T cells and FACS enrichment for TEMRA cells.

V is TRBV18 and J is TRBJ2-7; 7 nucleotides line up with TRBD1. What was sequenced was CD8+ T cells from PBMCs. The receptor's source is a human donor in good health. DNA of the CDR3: TGTGCCAGCTCACTCGGGACAGCCAAACCCCATTACGAGCAGTACTTC. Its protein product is CASSLGTAKPHYEQYF.